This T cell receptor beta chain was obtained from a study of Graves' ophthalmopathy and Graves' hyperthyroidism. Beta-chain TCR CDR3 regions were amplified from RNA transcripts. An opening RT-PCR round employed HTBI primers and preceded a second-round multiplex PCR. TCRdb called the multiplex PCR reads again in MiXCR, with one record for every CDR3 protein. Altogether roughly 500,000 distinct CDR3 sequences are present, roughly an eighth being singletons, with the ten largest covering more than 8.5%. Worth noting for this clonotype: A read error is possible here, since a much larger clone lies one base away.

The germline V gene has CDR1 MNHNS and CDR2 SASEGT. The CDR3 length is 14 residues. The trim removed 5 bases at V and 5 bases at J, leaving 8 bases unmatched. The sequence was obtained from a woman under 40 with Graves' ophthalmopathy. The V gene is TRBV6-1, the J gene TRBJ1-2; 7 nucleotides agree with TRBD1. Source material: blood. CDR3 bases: TGTGCCAGCAGTCCAGGGGGGGGACTATATGGCTACACCTTC. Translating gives CASSPGGGLYGYTF.